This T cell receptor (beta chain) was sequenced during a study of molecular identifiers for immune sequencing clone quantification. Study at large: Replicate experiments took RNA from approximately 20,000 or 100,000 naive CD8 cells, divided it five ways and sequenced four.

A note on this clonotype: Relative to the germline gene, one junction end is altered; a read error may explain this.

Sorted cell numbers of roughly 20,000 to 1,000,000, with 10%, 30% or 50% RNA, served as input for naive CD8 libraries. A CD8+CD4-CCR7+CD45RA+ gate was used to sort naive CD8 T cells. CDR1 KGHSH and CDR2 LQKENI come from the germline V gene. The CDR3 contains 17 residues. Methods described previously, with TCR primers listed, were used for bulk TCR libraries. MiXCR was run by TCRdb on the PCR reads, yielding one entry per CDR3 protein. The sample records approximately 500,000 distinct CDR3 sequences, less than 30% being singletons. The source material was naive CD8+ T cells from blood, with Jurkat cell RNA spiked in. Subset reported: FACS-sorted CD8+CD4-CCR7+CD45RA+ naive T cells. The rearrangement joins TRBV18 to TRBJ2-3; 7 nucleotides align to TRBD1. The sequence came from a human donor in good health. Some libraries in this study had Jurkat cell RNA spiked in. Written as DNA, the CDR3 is TGTGCCAGCTCCCCACTATTCGGGGACAGCCACACAGATACGCAGTATTTT. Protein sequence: CASSPLFGDSHTDTQYF.